The 27 T cell receptor beta chains in this list originate from one sample, sequenced in a study of blood T cell repertoires in COVID-19. Here immunoSEQ multiplex PCR was the method, and the copy in TCRdb shows in-frame clones only, minus some. The table records 150,000 to 200,000 clones, roughly nine tenths of them present only once. The sequenced material came from peripheral blood. The receptors here all came from a middle-aged man with acute or convalescent COVID-19.

This clone was observed a few times. The J gene is TRBJ1-5, the V gene TRBV20-1; 9 bases fit TRBD1. CDR1 and CDR2 from the germline V gene are DFQATT and SNEGSKA (reference sequence). CDR3 length: 14 residues. V lost 3 bases and J lost 4; bases outside the gene matches: 4. The CDR3 DNA sequence: TGCAGTGCTAGTGGGACAGGGCGTAATCAGCCCCAGCATTTT. Encoded protein: CSASGTGRNQPQHF.

In the case of this clone: The sample has other DNA sequences that encode this CDR3 too. J is TRBJ1-3 and V is TRBV5-1; D is unresolved. Germline V gene lookup returns CDR1 SGHRS and CDR2 YFSETQ. Trimming took 4 bases from V and 0 from J, leaving 8 bases between them. The length of the CDR3 is 14 residues. The CDR3 coding sequence is TGCGCCAGCAGCCCCCGGGGCTCTGGAAACACCATATATTTT. This sequence encodes CASSPRGSGNTIYF.

CDR3 sequence (DNA): TGTGCCAGCAGGTCTCTAGAGGGTGAAGCTTTCTTT. This gives the protein CASRSLEGEAFF. The chain joins TRBV7-9 to TRBJ1-1; D ambiguous. V was trimmed by 6 bases and J by 7 bases, leaving 12 bases between them. CDR1 and CDR2 (germline): SEHNR, FQNEAQ (reference sequence). CDR3 length equals 12 residues.

The chain carries TRBV5-1 and TRBJ2-5; 7 nucleotides line up with TRBD1. After removal of 6 bases from V and 3 bases from J, the junction contained 8 bases not matched to a gene. From germline, CDR1 is SGHRS and CDR2 YFSETQ. The CDR3 consists of 14 residues. The CDR3, as DNA: TGCGCCAGCACATCGACAGGGCTAAAAGAGACCCAGTACTTC. Translation: CASTSTGLKETQYF.

V is TRBV30 and J is TRBJ2-7, with D tentatively TRBD1 (5 bases). The CDR3 has 14 residues. Germline V lookup: CDR1 GTSNPN, CDR2 SVGIG (reference sequence). V was clipped by 1 base and J by 3 bases, with 13 bases between them. For the CDR3, the DNA is TGTGCCTGGAGTGGGGCAGGGCCCCGCTACGAGCAGTACTTC. This sequence encodes CAWSGAGPRYEQYF.

The V call is TRBV21-1, the J call TRBJ2-5; TRBD2, the table's D call, lacks a check against the DNA. TRBV21-1 has pseudogene status. The CDR3 loop spans 16 amino acids. CDR3 bases: TGTGCCAGCAGAGGGGGTAGCGGGGGCCGGCGGGAGACCCAGTACTTC. It yields the protein CASRGGSGGRRETQYF.

The CDR3 spells CSVDHWGGNTEAFF. The CDR3 DNA is TGCAGCGTTGATCATTGGGGGGGGAACACTGAAGCTTTCTTT. This chain joins TRBV29-1 and TRBJ1-1; TRBD1 might be the D (5 bases). V lost 3 bases, J lost 1 base, and 12 bases lay in between. The CDR3 extends over 14 amino acids. Per germline, CDR1 SQVTM and CDR2 ANQGSEA.

The J gene is TRBJ1-6, the V gene TRBV28; D is ambiguous. The CDR3 length is 16 residues. V dropped 4 bases and J dropped 5 bases, with 15 bases sitting between them. Germline assignment: CDR1 MDHEN and CDR2 SYDVKM. The CDR3 nucleotides read TGTGCCAGCAGTTATCTGGCAGTCGCCAATAATTCACCCCTCCACTTT. This sequence encodes CASSYLAVANNSPLHF. Based on the CDR3 plus reference TRBV28 and TRBJ1-6, the full variable domain is DVKVTQSSRYLVKRTGEKVFLECVQDMDHENMFWYRQDPGLGLRLIYFSYDVKMKEKGDIPEGYSVSREKKERFSLILESASTNQTSMYLCASSYLAVANNSPLHFGNGTRLTVT.

The chain joins TRBV27 to TRBJ2-7, with a tentative D call TRBD2 (6 bases). The ends were cut back, 3 bases at V and 0 bases at J, with 9 bases in the middle. The CDR3 totals 14 residues. Looked up from germline, CDR1 is MNHEY and CDR2 is SMNVEV (reference sequence). CDR3 bases: TGTGCCAGCAGTTTGGGGGGACTCTCCTACGAGCAGTACTTC. Its translation: CASSLGGLSYEQYF.

This clone came up a few times. The CDR3 sequence is CASSPGDRGRIEAFF. CDR3 sequence (DNA): TGTGCCAGCAGCCCGGGGGACAGGGGGCGCATTGAAGCTTTCTTT. The chain carries TRBV5-4 and TRBJ1-1, with TRBD1 matching over 12 bases. The CDR3 has 15 residues. The germline CDR1 and CDR2 sequences are SGHNT and YYREEE (reference sequence). The J segment lost 7 bases and the V segment lost 4 bases, leaving 8 bases of the junction unmatched.

The chain has TRBV6-5 and TRBJ1-1; D gene ambiguous. Trimming removed 2 bases from V and 6 bases from J, with 16 bases in between. This CDR3 is built from 15 residues. CDR1 is MNHEY, CDR2 SVGAGI, per germline. The chain's CDR3 is CASSYDLRAYAEAFF. CDR3 in DNA: TGTGCCAGCAGTTACGATCTGCGGGCGTACGCTGAAGCTTTCTTT.

The chain is built from TRBV27 and TRBJ2-7; TRBD1 aligns across 10 bases. V was pared by 9 bases and J by 5 bases, with 16 bases of the junction left unmatched. CDR1 and CDR2 from the germline V gene are MNHEY and SMNVEV (reference sequence). The CDR3 spans 16 residues. CDR3 amino acids: CASKRNPRQGAHEQYF. The CDR3 bases are TGTGCCAGTAAGCGAAACCCACGACAGGGGGCCCACGAGCAGTACTTC.

The V call is TRBV6-2 or TRBV6-3, the J call TRBJ2-3; D remains unclear. Trimming pared 0 bases from V and 6 bases from J, leaving 7 bases between. The CDR3 runs 13 residues. Germline CDR1 and CDR2: MNHEY and SVGEGT. The DNA of the CDR3 is TGTGCCAGCAGTTACTCGAGCCGGGATACGCAGTATTTT. This sequence encodes CASSYSSRDTQYF.

CDR3 sequence: CASSESGDRGSGGYTF. As DNA, the CDR3 is TGCGCCAGCAGTGAGTCGGGGGACAGGGGGAGTGGTGGCTACACCTTC. The chain couples TRBV10-1 to TRBJ1-2; 11 bases align to TRBD1. Trimming at V came to 0 bases and at J to 7 bases, leaving 7 bases not matched to a gene. Germline V gene data show CDR1 as WNHNN and CDR2 as SYGVQD (reference sequence). The CDR3 runs 16 residues.

This chain links TRBV6-5 with TRBJ2-2, with a weak D call TRBD1 (5 bases). The CDR3 extends over 13 amino acids. CDR1 is MNHEY, CDR2 SVGAGI, per germline. V shed 8 bases and J shed 1 base, with 8 bases lying between them. As DNA, the CDR3 is TGTGCCAGCGGGGCAGGGAACACCGGGGAGCTGTTTTTT. The encoded protein is CASGAGNTGELFF.

The chain is built from TRBV5-1 and TRBJ2-2, with D perhaps TRBD1 (5 bases). Trimming took off 1 base at V and 3 bases at J, with 7 bases between the two ends. The CDR3 has 14 residues. From germline, CDR1 is SGHRS and CDR2 YFSETQ. CDR3 nucleotide sequence: TGCGCCAGCAGCTTGACAGGATACACCGGGGAGCTGTTTTTT. Residues: CASSLTGYTGELFF.

The rearrangement uses TRBV3-1 (or the pseudogene TRBV3-2) and TRBJ2-1, with 9 bases identical to TRBD1. The CDR3 is 17 residues long. Germline CDR1 and CDR2: LGHDT and YNNKEL (reference sequence). V shed 4 bases and J 6 bases; nucleotides not matched to a gene: 13. The DNA of the CDR3 is TGTGCCAGCAGCCGATTCCGCCCGGGACAGGGTGGCAATGAGCAGTTCTTC. Its translation: CASSRFRPGQGGNEQFF.

V gene TRBV27 combines with J gene TRBJ2-3, with a possible D match to TRBD1 (6 bases). Germline lookup yields CDR1 MNHEY and CDR2 SMNVEV (reference sequence). V was trimmed by 4 bases and J by 1 base, leaving 18 bases between them. The CDR3 is made up of 17 amino acids. DNA of the CDR3: TGTGCCAGCAGTTCAGGGGTCCCCGCTCGTGGCACAGATACGCAGTATTTT. As protein: CASSSGVPARGTDTQYF.

The chain uses TRBV19 and TRBJ1-6, with D maybe TRBD1 (5 bases). The CDR3 consists of 14 residues. Trimming removed 11 bases from V and 5 bases from J, with 16 bases in between. Germline V gives CDR1 LNHDA, CDR2 SQIVND (reference sequence). The CDR3 DNA sequence: TGTGCCCGACCCGTCGCGGGGGATAATTCACCCCTCCACTTT. This translates into CARPVAGDNSPLHF.

This sequence joins TRBV7-2 and TRBJ2-1; TRBD2 is a possible D gene (6 bases). The V gene lost 0 bases and the J gene lost 0 bases, with 18 bases spanning the gap. The CDR3 is 19 residues long. Germline-derived CDR1 and CDR2 are SGHTA and FQGNSA. The CDR3 DNA is TGTGCCAGCAGCTTAGCGCTTGGGGTAGCGGCCAGCTCCTACAATGAGCAGTTCTTC. Translation: CASSLALGVAASSYNEQFF.

With regard to this clone: Additional DNA sequences in this sample encode the identical CDR3. The V call is TRBV5-1, the J call TRBJ2-5; 14 bases are a match to TRBD2. The CDR3 loop spans 17 amino acids. Germline V gene sequence: CDR1 SGHRS, CDR2 YFSETQ. V dropped 0 bases and J dropped 4; count of bases not matched to a gene: 5. DNA of the CDR3: TGCGCCAGCAGCTTGGGACTAGCGGGGGGGCCAGGAGAGACCCAGTACTTC. Translated, it gives CASSLGLAGGPGETQYF.

The CDR3: CASSQASSGNTIYF. Here the CDR3 DNA reads TGTGCCAGCAGTCAGGCGTCCTCTGGAAACACCATATATTTT. This rearrangement joins TRBV2 to TRBJ1-3; D is unresolved. CDR1 is SNHLY and CDR2 is FYNNEI in the germline V gene. The CDR3 sequence is 14 residues long. Trimming took 5 bases from V and 0 from J, leaving 8 bases between them.

The chain has TRBV6-1 and TRBJ1-1; 8 bases match TRBD1. Germline CDR1 and CDR2: MNHNS and SASEGT. The CDR3 runs to 16 residues. J lost 0 bases, V lost 4 bases, and 7 bases had no gene match. The CDR3 is CASSVDRVDLNTEAFF. CDR3 nucleotide sequence: TGTGCCAGCAGTGTGGACAGGGTTGATTTGAACACTGAAGCTTTCTTT.

This clone was seen a single time. The chain recombines TRBV28 with TRBJ1-2, with D possibly being TRBD1 (5 bases). The CDR3 is made up of 15 amino acids. The germline V gene encodes CDR1 MDHEN and CDR2 SYDVKM. Trimming stripped 7 bases from V and 4 bases from J, with 19 bases between. This CDR3 reads CASKSRDSPTYGYTF. The DNA of the CDR3 is TGTGCCAGCAAAAGTCGGGACTCGCCTACCTATGGCTACACCTTC.

This clone was counted between two and nine times. The chain uses TRBV30 and TRBJ2-3; TRBD1 agrees at 8 bases. CDR3 length: 15 amino acids. Per germline, CDR1 GTSNPN and CDR2 SVGIG (reference sequence). V lost 3 bases, J lost 3 bases, and 8 bases stayed unmatched. CDR3 nucleotide sequence: TGTGCCTGGAGCGGTGGGACAGGCTGGACAGATACGCAGTATTTT. It specifies CAWSGGTGWTDTQYF.

This chain links TRBV7-2 with TRBJ1-1; tentative D call: TRBD1 (5 bases). V lost 7 bases and J lost 1, with 13 bases in between. The germline V gene encodes CDR1 SGHTA and CDR2 FQGNSA. This CDR3 has 14 residues. In nucleotides, the CDR3 is TGTGCCAGCAATCTAGGGGTCACGAACACTGAAGCTTTCTTT. It codes for CASNLGVTNTEAFF. The variable domain in full, with the rest retrieved from reference TRBV7-2 and TRBJ1-1, is GAGVSQSPSNKVTEKGKDVELRCDPISGHTALYWYRQSLGQGLEFLIYFQGNSAPDKSGLPSDRFSAERTGGSVSTLTIQRTQQEDSAVYLCASNLGVTNTEAFFGQGTRLTVV.

The chain recombines TRBV6-5 with TRBJ1-1; the D is unclear. The germline CDR1 and CDR2 sequences are MNHEY and SVGAGI. The CDR3 covers 11 residues. V lost 10 bases, J lost 4 bases, and 10 bases lay in between. The CDR3, as DNA: TGTGCCACCCACCGGGGCACTGAAGCTTTCTTT. Translation gives CATHRGTEAFF.